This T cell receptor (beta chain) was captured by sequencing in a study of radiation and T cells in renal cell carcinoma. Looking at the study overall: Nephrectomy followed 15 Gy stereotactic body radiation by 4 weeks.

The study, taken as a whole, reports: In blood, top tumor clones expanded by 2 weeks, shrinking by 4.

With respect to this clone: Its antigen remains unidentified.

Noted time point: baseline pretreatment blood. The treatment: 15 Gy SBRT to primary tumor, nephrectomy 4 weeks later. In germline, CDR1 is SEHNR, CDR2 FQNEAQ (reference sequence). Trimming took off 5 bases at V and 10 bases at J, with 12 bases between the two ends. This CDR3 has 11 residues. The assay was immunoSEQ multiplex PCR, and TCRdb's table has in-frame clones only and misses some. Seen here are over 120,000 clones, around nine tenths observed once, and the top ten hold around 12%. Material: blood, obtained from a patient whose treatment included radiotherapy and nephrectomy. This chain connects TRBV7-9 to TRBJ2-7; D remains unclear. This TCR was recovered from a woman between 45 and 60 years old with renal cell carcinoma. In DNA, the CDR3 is TGTGCCAGCAGCCCAACGGCAACCCAGTACTTC. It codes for CASSPTATQYF.